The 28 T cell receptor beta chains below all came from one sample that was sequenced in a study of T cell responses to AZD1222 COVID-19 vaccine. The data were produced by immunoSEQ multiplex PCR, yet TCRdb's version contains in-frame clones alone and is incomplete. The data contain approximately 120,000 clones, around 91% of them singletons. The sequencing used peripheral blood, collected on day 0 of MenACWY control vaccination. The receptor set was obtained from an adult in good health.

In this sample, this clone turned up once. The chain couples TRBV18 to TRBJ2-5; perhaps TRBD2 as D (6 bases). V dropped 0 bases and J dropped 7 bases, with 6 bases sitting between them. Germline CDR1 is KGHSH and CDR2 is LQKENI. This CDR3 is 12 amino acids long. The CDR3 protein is CASSPPGGTQYF. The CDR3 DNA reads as TGTGCCAGCTCACCACCGGGGGGGACCCAGTACTTC.

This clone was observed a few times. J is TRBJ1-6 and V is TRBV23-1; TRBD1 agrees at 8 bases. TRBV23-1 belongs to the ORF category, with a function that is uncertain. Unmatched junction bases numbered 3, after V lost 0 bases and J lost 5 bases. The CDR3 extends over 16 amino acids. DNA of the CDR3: TGCGCCAGCAGTCAATCGATGGACAGGGATAATTCACCCCTCCACTTT. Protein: CASSQSMDRDNSPLHF.

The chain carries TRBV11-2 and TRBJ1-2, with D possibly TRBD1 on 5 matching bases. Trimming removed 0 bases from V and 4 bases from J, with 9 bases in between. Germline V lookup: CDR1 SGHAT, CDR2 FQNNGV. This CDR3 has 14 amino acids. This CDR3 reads CASSLDDRGYGYTF. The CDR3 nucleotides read TGTGCCAGCAGCTTAGATGACAGAGGCTATGGCTACACCTTC.

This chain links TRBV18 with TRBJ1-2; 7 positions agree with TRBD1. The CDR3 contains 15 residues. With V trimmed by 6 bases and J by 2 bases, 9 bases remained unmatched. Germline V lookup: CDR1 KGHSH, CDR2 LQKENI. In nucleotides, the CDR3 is TGTGCCAGCTCGCCGGTTCAACAGGGGAACTATGGCTACACCTTC. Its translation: CASSPVQQGNYGYTF. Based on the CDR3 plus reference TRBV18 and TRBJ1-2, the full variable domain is NAGVMQNPRHLVRRRGQEARLRCSPMKGHSHVYWYRQLPEEGLKFMVYLQKENIIDESGMPKERFSAEFPKEGPSILRIQQVVRGDSAAYFCASSPVQQGNYGYTFGSGTRLTVV.

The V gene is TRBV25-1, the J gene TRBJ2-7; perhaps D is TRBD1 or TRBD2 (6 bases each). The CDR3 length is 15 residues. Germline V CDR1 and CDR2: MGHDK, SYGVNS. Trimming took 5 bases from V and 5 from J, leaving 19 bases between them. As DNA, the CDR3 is TGTGCCAGCAGTCATAAGGGGGGCCTTTTCCACGAGCAGTACTTC. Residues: CASSHKGGLFHEQYF.

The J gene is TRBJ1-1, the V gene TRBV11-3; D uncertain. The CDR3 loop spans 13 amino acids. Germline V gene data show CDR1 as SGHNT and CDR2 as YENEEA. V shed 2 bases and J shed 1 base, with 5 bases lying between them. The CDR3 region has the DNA TGTGCCAGCAGCTTAATTCGGAACACTGAAGCTTTCTTT. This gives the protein CASSLIRNTEAFF.

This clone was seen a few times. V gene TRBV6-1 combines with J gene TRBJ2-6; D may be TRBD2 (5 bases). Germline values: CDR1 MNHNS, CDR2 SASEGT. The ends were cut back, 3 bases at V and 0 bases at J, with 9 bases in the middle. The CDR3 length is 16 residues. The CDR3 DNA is TGTGCCAGCAGTGATGGAGGTCACTCTGGGGCCAACGTCCTGACTTTC. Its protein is CASSDGGHSGANVLTF.

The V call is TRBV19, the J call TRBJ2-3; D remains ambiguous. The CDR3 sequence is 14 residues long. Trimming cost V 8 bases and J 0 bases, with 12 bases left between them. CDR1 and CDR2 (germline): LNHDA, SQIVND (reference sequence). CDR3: CASAQKISTDTQYF. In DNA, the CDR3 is TGTGCCAGTGCCCAGAAGATAAGCACAGATACGCAGTATTTT.

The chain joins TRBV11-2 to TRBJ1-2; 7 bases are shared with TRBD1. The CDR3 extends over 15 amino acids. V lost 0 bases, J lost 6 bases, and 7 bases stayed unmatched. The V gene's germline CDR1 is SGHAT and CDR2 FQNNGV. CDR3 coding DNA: TGTGCCAGCAGCTTAGAACCGACAGGGACGGATGGCTACACCTTC. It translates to CASSLEPTGTDGYTF.

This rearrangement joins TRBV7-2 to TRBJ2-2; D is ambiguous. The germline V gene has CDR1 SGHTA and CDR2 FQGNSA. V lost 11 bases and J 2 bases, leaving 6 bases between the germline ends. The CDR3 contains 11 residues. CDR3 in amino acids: CAAVNTGELFF. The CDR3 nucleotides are TGTGCCGCGGTAAACACCGGGGAGCTGTTTTTT.

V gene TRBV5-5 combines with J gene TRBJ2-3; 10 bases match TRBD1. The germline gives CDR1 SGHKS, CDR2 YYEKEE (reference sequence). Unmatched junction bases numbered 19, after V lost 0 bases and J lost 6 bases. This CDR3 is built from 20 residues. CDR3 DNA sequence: TGTGCCAGCAGCTTGGGGACGGGACAGGGGACGTGGGGGTGGCTCGATACGCAGTATTTT. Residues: CASSLGTGQGTWGWLDTQYF.

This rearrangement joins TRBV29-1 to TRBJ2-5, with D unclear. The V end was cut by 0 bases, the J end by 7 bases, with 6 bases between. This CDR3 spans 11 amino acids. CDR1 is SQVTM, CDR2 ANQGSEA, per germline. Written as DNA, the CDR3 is TGCAGCGTTGAAGATAATGGGACCCAGTACTTC. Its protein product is CSVEDNGTQYF.

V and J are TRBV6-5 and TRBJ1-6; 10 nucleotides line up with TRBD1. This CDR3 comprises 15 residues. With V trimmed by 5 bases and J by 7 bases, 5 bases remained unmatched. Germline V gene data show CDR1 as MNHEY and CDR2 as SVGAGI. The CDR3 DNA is TGTGCCAGCAGTCTACGACAGGGGGCGAATTCACCCCTCCACTTT. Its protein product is CASSLRQGANSPLHF.

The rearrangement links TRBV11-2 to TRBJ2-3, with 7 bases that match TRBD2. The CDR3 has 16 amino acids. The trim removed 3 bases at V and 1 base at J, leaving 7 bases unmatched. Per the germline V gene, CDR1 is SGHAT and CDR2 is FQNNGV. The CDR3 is CASSLESGVGTDTQYF. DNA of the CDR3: TGTGCCAGCAGCTTGGAAAGCGGGGTTGGCACAGATACGCAGTATTTT. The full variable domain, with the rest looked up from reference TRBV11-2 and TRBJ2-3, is EAGVAQSPRYKIIEKRQSVAFWCNPISGHATLYWYQQILGQGPKLLIQFQNNGVVDDSQLPKDRFSAERLKGVDSTLKIQPAKLEDSAVYLCASSLESGVGTDTQYFGPGTRLTVL.

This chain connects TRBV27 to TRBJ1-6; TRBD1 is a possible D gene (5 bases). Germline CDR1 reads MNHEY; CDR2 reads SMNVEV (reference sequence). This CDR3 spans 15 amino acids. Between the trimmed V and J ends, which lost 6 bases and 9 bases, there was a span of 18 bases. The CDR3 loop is CASRPQGRGASPLHF. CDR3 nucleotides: TGTGCCAGCAGACCACAAGGCCGGGGCGCTTCACCCCTCCACTTT.

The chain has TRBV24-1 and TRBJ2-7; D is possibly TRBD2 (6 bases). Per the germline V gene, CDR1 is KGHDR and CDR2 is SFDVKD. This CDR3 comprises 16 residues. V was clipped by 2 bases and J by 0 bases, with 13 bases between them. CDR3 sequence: CATSDSWTTSSYEQYF. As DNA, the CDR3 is TGTGCCACCAGTGATTCATGGACTACATCCTCCTACGAGCAGTACTTC.

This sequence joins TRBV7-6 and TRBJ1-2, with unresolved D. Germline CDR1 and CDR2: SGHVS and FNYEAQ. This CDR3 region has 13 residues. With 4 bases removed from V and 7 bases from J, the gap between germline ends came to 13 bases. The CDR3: CASSSGVSGGYTF. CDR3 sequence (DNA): TGTGCCAGCAGCTCCGGGGTTTCTGGTGGCTACACCTTC.

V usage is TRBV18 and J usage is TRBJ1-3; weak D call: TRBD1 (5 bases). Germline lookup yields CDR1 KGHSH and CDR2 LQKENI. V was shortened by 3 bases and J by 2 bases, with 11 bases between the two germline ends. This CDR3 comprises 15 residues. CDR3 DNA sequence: TGTGCCAGCTCACCGGGGCAGGTTCCTGGAAACACCATATATTTT. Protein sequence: CASSPGQVPGNTIYF.

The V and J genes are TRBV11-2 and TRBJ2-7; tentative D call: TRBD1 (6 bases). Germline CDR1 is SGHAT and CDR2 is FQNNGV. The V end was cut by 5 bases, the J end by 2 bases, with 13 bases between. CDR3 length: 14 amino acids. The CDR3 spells CASSHRDTTYEQYF. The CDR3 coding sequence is TGTGCCAGCAGCCACCGGGACACAACCTACGAGCAGTACTTC.

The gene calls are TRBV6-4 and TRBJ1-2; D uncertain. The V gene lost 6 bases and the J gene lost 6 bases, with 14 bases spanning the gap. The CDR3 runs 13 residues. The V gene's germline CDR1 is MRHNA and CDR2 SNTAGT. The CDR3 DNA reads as TGTGCCAGCAGCCGGGAAGAGGGCGATGGCTACACCTTC. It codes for CASSREEGDGYTF.

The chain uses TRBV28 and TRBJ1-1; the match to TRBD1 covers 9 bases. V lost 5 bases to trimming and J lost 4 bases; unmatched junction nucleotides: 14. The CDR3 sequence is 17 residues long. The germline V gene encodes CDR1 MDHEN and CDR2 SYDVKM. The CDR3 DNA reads TGTGCCAGCAGTCCACCGGGACAGGGTGGGGTGGGCACTGAAGCTTTCTTT. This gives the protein CASSPPGQGGVGTEAFF.

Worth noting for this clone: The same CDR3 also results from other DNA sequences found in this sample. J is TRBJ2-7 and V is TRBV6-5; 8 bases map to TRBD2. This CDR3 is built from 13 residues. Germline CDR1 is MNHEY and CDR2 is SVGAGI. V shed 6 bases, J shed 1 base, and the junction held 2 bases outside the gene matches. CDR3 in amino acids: CASRQRESYEQYF. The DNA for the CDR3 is TGTGCCAGCAGACAGCGGGAGTCCTACGAGCAGTACTTC.

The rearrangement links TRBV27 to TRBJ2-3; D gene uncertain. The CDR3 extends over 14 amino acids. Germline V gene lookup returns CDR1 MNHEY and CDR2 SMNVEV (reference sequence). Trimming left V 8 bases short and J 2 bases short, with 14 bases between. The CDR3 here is CASSLTVPTDTQYF. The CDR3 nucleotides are TGTGCCAGCTCCTTGACGGTCCCCACAGATACGCAGTATTTT.

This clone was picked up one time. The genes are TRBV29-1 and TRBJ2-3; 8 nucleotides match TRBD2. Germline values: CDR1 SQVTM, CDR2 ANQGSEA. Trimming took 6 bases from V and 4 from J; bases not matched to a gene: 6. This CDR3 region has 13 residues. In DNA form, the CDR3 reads TGCAGCGTGGGGACTAGAATAGCAGATACGCAGTATTTT. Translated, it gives CSVGTRIADTQYF.

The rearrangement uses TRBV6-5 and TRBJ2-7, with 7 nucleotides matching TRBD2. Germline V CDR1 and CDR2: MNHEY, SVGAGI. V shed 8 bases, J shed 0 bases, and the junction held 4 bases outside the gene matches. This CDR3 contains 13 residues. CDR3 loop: CASSRTSSYEQYF. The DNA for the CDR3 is TGTGCCAGCTCCAGGACTAGCTCCTACGAGCAGTACTTC.

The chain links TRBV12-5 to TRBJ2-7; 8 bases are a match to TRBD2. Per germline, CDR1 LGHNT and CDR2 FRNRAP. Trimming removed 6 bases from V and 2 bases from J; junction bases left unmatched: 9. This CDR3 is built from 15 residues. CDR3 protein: CASGRGGPSPYEQYF. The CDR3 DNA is TGTGCTAGTGGACGGGGGGGACCCAGCCCCTACGAGCAGTACTTC.

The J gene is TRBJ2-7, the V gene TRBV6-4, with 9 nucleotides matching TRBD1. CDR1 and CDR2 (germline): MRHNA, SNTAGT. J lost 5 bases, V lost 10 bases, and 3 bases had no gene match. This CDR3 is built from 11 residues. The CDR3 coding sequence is TGTGCCACCCGGACAGGGGACGAGCAGTACGTC. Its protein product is CATRTGDEQYV.

DNA for the CDR3: TGTGCCAGCAGTACTAGTCACTACAATGAGCAGTTCTTC. It translates to CASSTSHYNEQFF. This chain joins TRBV28 and TRBJ2-1; weak D call: TRBD2 (5 bases). V lost 5 bases and J 3 bases, leaving 8 bases between the germline ends. This CDR3 spans 13 amino acids. Germline V gene sequence: CDR1 MDHEN, CDR2 SYDVKM. Using reference TRBV28 and TRBJ2-1 for the parts outside the CDR3, the full variable domain is DVKVTQSSRYLVKRTGEKVFLECVQDMDHENMFWYRQDPGLGLRLIYFSYDVKMKEKGDIPEGYSVSREKKERFSLILESASTNQTSMYLCASSTSHYNEQFFGPGTRLTVL.